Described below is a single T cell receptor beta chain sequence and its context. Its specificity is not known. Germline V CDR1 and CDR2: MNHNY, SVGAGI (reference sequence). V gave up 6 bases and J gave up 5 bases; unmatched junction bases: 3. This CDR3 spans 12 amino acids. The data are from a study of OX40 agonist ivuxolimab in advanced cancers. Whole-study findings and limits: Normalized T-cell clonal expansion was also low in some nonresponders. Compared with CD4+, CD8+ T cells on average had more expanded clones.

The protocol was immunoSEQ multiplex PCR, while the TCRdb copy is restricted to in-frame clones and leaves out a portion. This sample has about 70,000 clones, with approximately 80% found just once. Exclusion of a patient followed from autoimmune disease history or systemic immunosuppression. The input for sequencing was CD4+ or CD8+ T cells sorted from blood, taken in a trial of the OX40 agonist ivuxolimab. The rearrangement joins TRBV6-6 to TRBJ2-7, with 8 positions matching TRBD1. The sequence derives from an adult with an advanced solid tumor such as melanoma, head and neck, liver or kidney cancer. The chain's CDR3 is CASRAGGDEQYF. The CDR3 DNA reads TGTGCCAGCAGAGCAGGGGGCGACGAGCAGTACTTC.